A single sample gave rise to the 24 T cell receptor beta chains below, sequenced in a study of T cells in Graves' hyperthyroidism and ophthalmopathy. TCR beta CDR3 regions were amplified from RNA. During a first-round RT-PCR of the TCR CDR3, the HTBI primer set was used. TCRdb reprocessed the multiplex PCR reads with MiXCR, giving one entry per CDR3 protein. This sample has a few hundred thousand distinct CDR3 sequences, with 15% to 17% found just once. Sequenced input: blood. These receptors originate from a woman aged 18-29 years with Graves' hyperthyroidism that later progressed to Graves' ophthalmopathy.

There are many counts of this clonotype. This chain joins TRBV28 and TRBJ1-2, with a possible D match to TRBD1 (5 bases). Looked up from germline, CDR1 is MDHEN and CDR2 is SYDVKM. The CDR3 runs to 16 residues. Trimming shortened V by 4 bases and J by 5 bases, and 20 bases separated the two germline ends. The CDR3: CASSSGGSGAPYGYTF. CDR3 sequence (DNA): TGTGCCAGCAGTTCGGGGGGGAGTGGGGCCCCATATGGCTACACCTTC.

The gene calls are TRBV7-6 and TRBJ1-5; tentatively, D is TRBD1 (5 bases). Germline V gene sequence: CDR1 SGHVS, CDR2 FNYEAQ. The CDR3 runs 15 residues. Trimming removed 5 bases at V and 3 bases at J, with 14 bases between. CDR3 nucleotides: TGTGCCAGCAGCCGGAGCCAGGGAAACAATCAGCCCCAGCATTTT. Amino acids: CASSRSQGNNQPQHF.

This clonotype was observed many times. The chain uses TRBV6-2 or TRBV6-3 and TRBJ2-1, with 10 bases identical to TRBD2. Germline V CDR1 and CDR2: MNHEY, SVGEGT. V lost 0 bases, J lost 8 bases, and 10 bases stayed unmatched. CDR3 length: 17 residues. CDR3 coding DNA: TGTGCCAGCAGTTACTCAGGGCTAGCGGGAGCGGGGGATGAGCAGTTCTTC. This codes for CASSYSGLAGAGDEQFF.

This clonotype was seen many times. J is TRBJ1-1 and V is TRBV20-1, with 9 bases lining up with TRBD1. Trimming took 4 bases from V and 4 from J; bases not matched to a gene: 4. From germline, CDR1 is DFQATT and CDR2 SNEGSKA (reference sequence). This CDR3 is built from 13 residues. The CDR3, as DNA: TGCAGTGCTACCGAGACAGGGGGCACTGAAGCTTTCTTT. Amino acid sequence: CSATETGGTEAFF.

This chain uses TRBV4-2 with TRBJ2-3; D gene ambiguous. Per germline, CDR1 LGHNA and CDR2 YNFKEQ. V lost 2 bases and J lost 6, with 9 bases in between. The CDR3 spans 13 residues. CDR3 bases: TGTGCCAGCAGCCAAACCAGCTCGGATACGCAGTATTTT. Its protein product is CASSQTSSDTQYF.

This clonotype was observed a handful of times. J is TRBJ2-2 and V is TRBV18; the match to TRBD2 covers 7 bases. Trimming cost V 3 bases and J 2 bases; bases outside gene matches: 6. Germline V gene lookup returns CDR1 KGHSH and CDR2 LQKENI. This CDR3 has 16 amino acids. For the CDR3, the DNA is TGTGCCAGCTCACCGACGACTAGCATTAACACCGGGGAGCTGTTTTTT. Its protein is CASSPTTSINTGELFF. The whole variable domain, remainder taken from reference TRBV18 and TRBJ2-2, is NAGVMQNPRHLVRRRGQEARLRCSPMKGHSHVYWYRQLPEEGLKFMVYLQKENIIDESGMPKERFSAEFPKEGPSILRIQQVVRGDSAAYFCASSPTTSINTGELFFGEGSRLTVL.

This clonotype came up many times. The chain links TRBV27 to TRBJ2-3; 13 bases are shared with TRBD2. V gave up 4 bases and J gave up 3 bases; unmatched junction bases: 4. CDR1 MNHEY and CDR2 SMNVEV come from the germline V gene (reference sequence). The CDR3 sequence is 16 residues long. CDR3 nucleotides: TGTGCCAGCAGTTCCAGGACTAGCGGGAGAACAGATACGCAGTATTTT. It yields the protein CASSSRTSGRTDTQYF.

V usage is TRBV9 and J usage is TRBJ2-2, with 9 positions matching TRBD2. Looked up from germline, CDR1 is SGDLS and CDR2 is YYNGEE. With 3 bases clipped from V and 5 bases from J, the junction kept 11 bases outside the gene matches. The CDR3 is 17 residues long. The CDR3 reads CASSGFGGRAVTGELFF. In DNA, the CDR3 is TGTGCCAGCAGCGGATTTGGCGGGAGGGCCGTAACCGGGGAGCTGTTTTTT.

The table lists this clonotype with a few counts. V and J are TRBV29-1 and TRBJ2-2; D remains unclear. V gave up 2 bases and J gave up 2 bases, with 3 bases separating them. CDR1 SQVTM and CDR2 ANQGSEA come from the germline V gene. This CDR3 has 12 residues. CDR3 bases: TGCAGCGTTGAACCCAACACCGGGGAGCTGTTTTTT. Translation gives CSVEPNTGELFF.

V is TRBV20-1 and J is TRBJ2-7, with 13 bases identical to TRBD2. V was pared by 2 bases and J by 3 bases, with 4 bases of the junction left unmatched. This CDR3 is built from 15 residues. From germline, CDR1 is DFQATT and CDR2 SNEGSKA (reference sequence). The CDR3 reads CSARPRTSGSYEQYF. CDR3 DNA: TGCAGTGCTAGACCTCGGACTAGCGGGAGCTACGAGCAGTACTTC.

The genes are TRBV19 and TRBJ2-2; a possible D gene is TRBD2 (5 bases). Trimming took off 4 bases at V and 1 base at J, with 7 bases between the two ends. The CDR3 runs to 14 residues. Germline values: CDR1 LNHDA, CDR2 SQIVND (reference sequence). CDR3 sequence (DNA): TGTGCCAGTAGTAGGACTCTGAACACCGGGGAGCTGTTTTTT. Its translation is CASSRTLNTGELFF.

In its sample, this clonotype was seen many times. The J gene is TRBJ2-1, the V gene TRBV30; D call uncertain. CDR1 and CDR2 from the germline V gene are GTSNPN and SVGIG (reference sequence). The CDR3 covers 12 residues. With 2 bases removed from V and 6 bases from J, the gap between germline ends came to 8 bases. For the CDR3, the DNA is TGTGCCTGGAGTAAGAAGTTCAATGAGCAGTTCTTC. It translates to CAWSKKFNEQFF.

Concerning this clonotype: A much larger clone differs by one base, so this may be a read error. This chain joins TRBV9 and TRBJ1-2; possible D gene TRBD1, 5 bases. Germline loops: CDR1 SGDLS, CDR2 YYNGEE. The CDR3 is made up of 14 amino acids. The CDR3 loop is CASSVASQGGGCTF. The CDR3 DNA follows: TGTGCCAGCAGCGTAGCTTCGCAGGGTGGTGGCTGCACCTTC.

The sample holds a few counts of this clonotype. The CDR3 bases are TGTGCCAGCAGTGAAACGGCAGCCTCTGGAAACACCATATATTTT. Its translation: CASSETAASGNTIYF. This chain links TRBV6-1 with TRBJ1-3; no reliable D call. V was pared by 2 bases and J by 0 bases, with 8 bases between. The germline V gene has CDR1 MNHNS and CDR2 SASEGT. The CDR3 totals 15 residues.

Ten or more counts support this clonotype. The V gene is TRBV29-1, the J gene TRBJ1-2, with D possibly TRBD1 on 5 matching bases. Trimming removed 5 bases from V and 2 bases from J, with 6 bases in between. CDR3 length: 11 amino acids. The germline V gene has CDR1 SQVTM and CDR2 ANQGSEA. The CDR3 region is CSVPGNYGYTF. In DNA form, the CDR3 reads TGCAGCGTTCCAGGGAACTATGGCTACACCTTC.

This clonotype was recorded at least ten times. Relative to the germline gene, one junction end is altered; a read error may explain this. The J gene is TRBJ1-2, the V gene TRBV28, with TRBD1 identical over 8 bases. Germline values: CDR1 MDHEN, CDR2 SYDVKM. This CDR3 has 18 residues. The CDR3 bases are TGTGCCAGCAGTCCCAAGACAGGGGCGCTAGTGTTAAACTATGACTACACCTTC. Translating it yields CASSPKTGALVLNYDYTF.

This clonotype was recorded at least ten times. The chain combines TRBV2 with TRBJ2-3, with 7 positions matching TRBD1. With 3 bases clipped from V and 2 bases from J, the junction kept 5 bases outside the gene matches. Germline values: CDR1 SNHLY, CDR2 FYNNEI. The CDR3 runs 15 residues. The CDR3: CASSESGTATDTQYF. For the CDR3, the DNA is TGTGCCAGCAGTGAGTCAGGGACAGCCACAGATACGCAGTATTTT.

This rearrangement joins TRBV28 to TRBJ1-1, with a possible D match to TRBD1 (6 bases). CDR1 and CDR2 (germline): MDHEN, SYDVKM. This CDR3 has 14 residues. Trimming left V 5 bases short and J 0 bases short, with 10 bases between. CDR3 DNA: TGTGCCAGCAGTCCCCGACAGGTGAACACTGAAGCTTTCTTT. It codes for CASSPRQVNTEAFF. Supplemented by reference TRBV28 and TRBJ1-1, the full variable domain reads DVKVTQSSRYLVKRTGEKVFLECVQDMDHENMFWYRQDPGLGLRLIYFSYDVKMKEKGDIPEGYSVSREKKERFSLILESASTNQTSMYLCASSPRQVNTEAFFGQGTRLTVV.

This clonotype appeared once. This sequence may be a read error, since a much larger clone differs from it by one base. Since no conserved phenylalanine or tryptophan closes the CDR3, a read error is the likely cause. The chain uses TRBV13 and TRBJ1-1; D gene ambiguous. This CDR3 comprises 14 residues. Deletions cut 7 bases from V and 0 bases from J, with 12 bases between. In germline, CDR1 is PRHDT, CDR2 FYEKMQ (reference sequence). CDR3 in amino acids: CASTSGRMNTEAFL. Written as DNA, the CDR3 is TGTGCCAGCACTTCGGGCAGAATGAACACTGAAGCTTTCCTT.

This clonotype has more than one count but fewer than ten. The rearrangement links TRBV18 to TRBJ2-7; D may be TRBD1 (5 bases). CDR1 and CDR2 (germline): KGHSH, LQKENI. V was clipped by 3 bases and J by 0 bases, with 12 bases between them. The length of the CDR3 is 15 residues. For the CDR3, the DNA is TGTGCCAGCTCACCGAGAAGGGGAAACTCCTACGAGCAGTACTTC. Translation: CASSPRRGNSYEQYF.

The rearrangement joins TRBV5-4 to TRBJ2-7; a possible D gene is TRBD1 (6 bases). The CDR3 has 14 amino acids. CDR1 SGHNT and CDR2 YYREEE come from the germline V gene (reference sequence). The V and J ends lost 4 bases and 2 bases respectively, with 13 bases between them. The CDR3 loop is CASSQDSITYEQYF. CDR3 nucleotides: TGTGCCAGCAGCCAGGACAGTATTACCTACGAGCAGTACTTC.

In nucleotides, the CDR3 is TGTGCCAGCAGTTTTGAGACTAGCAGCAACACCGGGGAGCTGTTTTTT. Its translation is CASSFETSSNTGELFF. This chain connects TRBV27 to TRBJ2-2, with 7 nucleotides matching TRBD2. In germline, CDR1 is MNHEY, CDR2 SMNVEV (reference sequence). V lost 3 bases and J lost 2; bases outside the gene matches: 6. The CDR3 runs to 16 residues.

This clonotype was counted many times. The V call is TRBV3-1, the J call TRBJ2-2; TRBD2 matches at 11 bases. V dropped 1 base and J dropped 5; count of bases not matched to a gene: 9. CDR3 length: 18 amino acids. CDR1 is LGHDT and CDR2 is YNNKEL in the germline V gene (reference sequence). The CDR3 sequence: CASSQASPLAGGTGELFF. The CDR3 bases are TGTGCCAGCAGCCAAGCCTCTCCCTTAGCGGGAGGGACCGGGGAGCTGTTTTTT.

The CDR3 DNA sequence: TGTGCCAGCAGCCCCAGCCCTCTAGCGGGAGGGATTTACAATGAGCAGTTCTTC. Translating gives CASSPSPLAGGIYNEQFF. The chain employs TRBV7-9 and TRBJ2-1, with 12 bases aligning to TRBD2. With 5 bases clipped from V and 4 bases from J, the junction kept 12 bases outside the gene matches. Germline V gene sequence: CDR1 SEHNR, CDR2 FQNEAQ (reference sequence). This CDR3 is 18 amino acids long.